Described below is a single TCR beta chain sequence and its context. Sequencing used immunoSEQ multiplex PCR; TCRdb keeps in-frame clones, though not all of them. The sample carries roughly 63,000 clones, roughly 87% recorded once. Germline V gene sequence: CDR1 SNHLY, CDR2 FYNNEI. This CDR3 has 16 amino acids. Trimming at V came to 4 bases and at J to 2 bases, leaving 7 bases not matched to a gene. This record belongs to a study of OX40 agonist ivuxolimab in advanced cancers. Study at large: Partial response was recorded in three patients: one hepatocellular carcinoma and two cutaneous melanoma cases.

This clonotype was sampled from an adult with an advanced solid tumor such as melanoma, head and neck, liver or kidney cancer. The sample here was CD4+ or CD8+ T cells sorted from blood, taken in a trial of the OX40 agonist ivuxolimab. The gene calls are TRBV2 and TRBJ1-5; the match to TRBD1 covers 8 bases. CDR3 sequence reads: CASSGPGTGRNQPQHF. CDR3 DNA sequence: TGTGCCAGCAGTGGACCCGGGACAGGCCGCAATCAGCCCCAGCATTTT.